Presented here are 13 T cell receptor beta chains from one specimen sequenced in a study of monozygotic twins with inflammatory bowel disease. TCRdb reanalyzed the 5' RACE reads, giving one entry per CDR3 protein sequence and no DNA. The specimen's table records about 450,000 distinct CDR3 sequences. Sequenced sample: blood. These receptors all stem from a human donor with ulcerative colitis or Crohn's disease, or a healthy co-twin of an affected twin (not recorded which).

This chain connects TRBV5-1 to TRBJ1-1. The germline V gene encodes CDR1 SGHRS and CDR2 YFSETQ. The CDR3 runs 14 residues. The chain's CDR3 is CASSLVVGWTEAFF.

The chain has TRBV7-6 and TRBJ2-7; as DNA is missing, the TRBD2 call by TCRdb cannot be tested. This CDR3 has 14 amino acids. Germline CDR1 SGHVS, CDR2 FNYEAQ. This CDR3 reads CASSLEAGREEQYF.

J is TRBJ2-7 and V is TRBV7-2; the D gene TCRdb calls, TRBD1, cannot be checked with no DNA. This CDR3 is built from 13 residues. Per germline, CDR1 SGHTA and CDR2 FQGNSA. The CDR3 is CASGGGASYEQYF.

This chain uses TRBV6-5 with TRBJ2-7. This CDR3 region has 14 residues. Germline CDR1 and CDR2: MNHEY and SVGAGI. CDR3 region: CASSSSSRNYEQYF.

The genes are TRBV4-1 and TRBJ2-1; TCRdb's D call of TRBD2 is untestable without DNA. The germline V gene has CDR1 MGHRA and CDR2 YSYEKL. This CDR3 has 16 amino acids. CDR3 region: CASSQLPGGPANEQFF.

The chain is built from TRBV4-2 and TRBJ1-3. The CDR3 length is 14 residues. The germline gives CDR1 LGHNA, CDR2 YNFKEQ. Here the CDR3 reads CASSRLDSGNTIYF.

This chain's CDR3 is CSVDRDRHYGYTF. The chain is built from TRBV29-1 and TRBJ1-2; TCRdb lists TRBD1, though no DNA is available to test this call. The CDR3 runs to 13 residues. The germline V gene encodes CDR1 SQVTM and CDR2 ANQGSEA.

V gene TRBV5-1 combines with J gene TRBJ2-5; with no DNA, the TCRdb D assignment of TRBD2 cannot be verified. CDR1 SGHRS and CDR2 YFSETQ come from the germline V gene. The CDR3 has 16 amino acids. This CDR3 is CASSLMAGDTPETQYF. Using reference TRBV5-1 and TRBJ2-5 for the parts outside the CDR3, the full variable domain is KAGVTQTPRYLIKTRGQQVTLSCSPISGHRSVSWYQQTPGQGLQFLFEYFSETQRNKGNFPGRFSGRQFSNSRSEMNVSTLELGDSALYLCASSLMAGDTPETQYFGPGTRLLVL.

This rearrangement joins TRBV29-1 to TRBJ1-1; TCRdb returns TRBD1, unconfirmable since there is no DNA. From germline, CDR1 is SQVTM and CDR2 ANQGSEA. The CDR3 spans 13 residues. CDR3 sequence: CSARAGQYLEAFF.

This chain joins TRBV18 and TRBJ2-1; the D call from TCRdb, TRBD2, cannot be confirmed without DNA. The CDR3 consists of 15 residues. Germline assignment: CDR1 KGHSH and CDR2 LQKENI. CDR3 protein: CASSLASGRSDEQFF.

The chain couples TRBV6-5 to TRBJ1-3; TCRdb's assignment of TRBD1 cannot be checked, as there is no DNA. CDR1 and CDR2 from the germline V gene are MNHEY and SVGAGI. CDR3 length equals 17 residues. The CDR3 is CASSYLPQASSGNTIYF.

The gene calls are TRBV11-2 and TRBJ2-5; absent DNA, TCRdb's TRBD2 call cannot be checked. The germline gives CDR1 SGHAT, CDR2 FQNNGV. There are 16 residues in the CDR3. This chain's CDR3 is CASSLGLAGGVETQYF.

The chain is built from TRBV5-6 and TRBJ1-2; the D call of TRBD1 rests on TCRdb alone, since no DNA is present to check it. Germline CDR1 SGHDT, CDR2 YYEEEE. The CDR3 runs to 14 residues. CDR3 sequence: CASDRDRGVNGYTF. Filled out from reference TRBV5-6 and TRBJ1-2, the complete variable domain reads DAGVTQSPTHLIKTRGQQVTLRCSPKSGHDTVSWYQQALGQGPQFIFQYYEEEERQRGNFPDRFSGHQFPNYSSELNVNALLLGDSALYLCASDRDRGVNGYTFGSGTRLTVV.